One and the same sample provided the 7 T cell receptor beta chains below, sequenced in a study of monozygotic twins with inflammatory bowel disease. From its re-call of the 5' RACE reads, TCRdb lists each CDR3 protein once, without DNA. The sample totals some 130,000 distinct CDR3 sequences. The sample was blood. Receptor source: a human donor with ulcerative colitis or Crohn's disease, or a healthy co-twin of an affected twin (not recorded which).

The gene calls are TRBV3-1 and TRBJ2-1; as DNA is missing, the TRBD1 call by TCRdb cannot be tested. Germline V gives CDR1 LGHDT, CDR2 YNNKEL (reference sequence). The CDR3 is 14 residues long. CDR3 protein: CASSLSGRHNEQFF.

The rearrangement uses TRBV10-3 and TRBJ2-2. This CDR3 comprises 13 residues. CDR1 is ENHRY and CDR2 is SYGVKD in the germline V gene. The CDR3 here is CAIMILRTGELFF.

The chain joins TRBV11-2 to TRBJ2-3; checking the TCRdb D call of TRBD2 is not possible without DNA. The CDR3 covers 17 residues. Germline V CDR1 and CDR2: SGHAT, FQNNGV. CDR3: CASSFAGRLAATDTQYF. The full variable domain, its missing parts supplied by reference TRBV11-2 and TRBJ2-3, is EAGVAQSPRYKIIEKRQSVAFWCNPISGHATLYWYQQILGQGPKLLIQFQNNGVVDDSQLPKDRFSAERLKGVDSTLKIQPAKLEDSAVYLCASSFAGRLAATDTQYFGPGTRLTVL.

The J gene is TRBJ2-5, the V gene TRBV28. The CDR3 is made up of 14 amino acids. Germline V lookup: CDR1 MDHEN, CDR2 SYDVKM. The CDR3 sequence is CASSLSDRTETQYF.

The CDR3 here is CASSFQRVNSYEQYF. The genes are TRBV18 and TRBJ2-7; the TRBD2 assignment by TCRdb is unverifiable without DNA. CDR3 length: 15 amino acids. Germline V gene sequence: CDR1 KGHSH, CDR2 LQKENI.

The J gene is TRBJ2-3, the V gene TRBV11-2; checking the TCRdb D call of TRBD2 is not possible without DNA. Germline CDR1 is SGHAT and CDR2 is FQNNGV. This CDR3 is built from 18 residues. CDR3 sequence reads: CASSLVWLAGAGTDTQYF. The variable domain in full, with the rest retrieved from reference TRBV11-2 and TRBJ2-3, is EAGVAQSPRYKIIEKRQSVAFWCNPISGHATLYWYQQILGQGPKLLIQFQNNGVVDDSQLPKDRFSAERLKGVDSTLKIQPAKLEDSAVYLCASSLVWLAGAGTDTQYFGPGTRLTVL.

The chain combines TRBV5-1 with TRBJ1-2. CDR3 length: 14 amino acids. Germline loops: CDR1 SGHRS, CDR2 YFSETQ. CDR3 in amino acids: CASSPFDGPNRYTF. The variable domain in full, with the rest retrieved from reference TRBV5-1 and TRBJ1-2, is KAGVTQTPRYLIKTRGQQVTLSCSPISGHRSVSWYQQTPGQGLQFLFEYFSETQRNKGNFPGRFSGRQFSNSRSEMNVSTLELGDSALYLCASSPFDGPNRYTFGSGTRLTVV.